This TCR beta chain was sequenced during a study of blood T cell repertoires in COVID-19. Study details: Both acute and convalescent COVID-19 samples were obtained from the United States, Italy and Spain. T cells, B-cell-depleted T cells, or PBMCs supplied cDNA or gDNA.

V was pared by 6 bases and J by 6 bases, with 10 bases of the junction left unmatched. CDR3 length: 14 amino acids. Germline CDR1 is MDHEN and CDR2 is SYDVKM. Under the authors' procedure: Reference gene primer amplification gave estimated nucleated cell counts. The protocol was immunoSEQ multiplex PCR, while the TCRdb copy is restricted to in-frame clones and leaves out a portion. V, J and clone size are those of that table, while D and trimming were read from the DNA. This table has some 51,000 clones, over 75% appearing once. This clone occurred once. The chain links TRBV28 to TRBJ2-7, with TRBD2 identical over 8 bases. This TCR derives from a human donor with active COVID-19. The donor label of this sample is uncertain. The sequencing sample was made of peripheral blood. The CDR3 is CASSPLLAGFEQYF. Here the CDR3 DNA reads TGTGCCAGCAGCCCCCTGCTAGCGGGTTTCGAGCAGTACTTC. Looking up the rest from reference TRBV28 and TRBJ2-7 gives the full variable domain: DVKVTQSSRYLVKRTGEKVFLECVQDMDHENMFWYRQDPGLGLRLIYFSYDVKMKEKGDIPEGYSVSREKKERFSLILESASTNQTSMYLCASSPLLAGFEQYFGPGTRLTVT.